This T cell receptor beta chain stems from a study of naive and memory T cell subsets. RNA was extracted from less than 3 ml of whole blood of healthy adults. An oligonucleotide containing a UMI was ligated to the 3' end of TCR cDNA. Input was about 1 to 1,100 ng of DNase-treated total RNA without cell sorting. For blood and skin samples, reverse transcription used TCR alpha and beta constant primers. Four PCR rounds used nested alpha and beta constant region primers plus the SP2 primer. TCRdb passed the 5' RACE reads through MiXCR, listing each CDR3 protein once. The profile shows approximately 24,000 distinct CDR3 sequences, roughly 25% of them singletons. Losses at the gene ends were 7 bases for V and 7 bases for J; bases not matched to a gene: 8. CDR1 SQVTM and CDR2 ANQGSEA come from the germline V gene. CDR3 length: 13 residues. This clonotype was detected many times. Its target is unknown. Whole-study results and caveats: The RNA method is potentially sensitive to activation and differentiation changes.

This rearrangement joins TRBV29-1 to TRBJ2-1; 9 positions agree with TRBD2. The clonotype comes from a female donor in good health. As DNA, the CDR3 is TGCAGCGCAGATAGCGGGAGTGTAAATGAGCAGTTCTTC. It codes for CSADSGSVNEQFF.